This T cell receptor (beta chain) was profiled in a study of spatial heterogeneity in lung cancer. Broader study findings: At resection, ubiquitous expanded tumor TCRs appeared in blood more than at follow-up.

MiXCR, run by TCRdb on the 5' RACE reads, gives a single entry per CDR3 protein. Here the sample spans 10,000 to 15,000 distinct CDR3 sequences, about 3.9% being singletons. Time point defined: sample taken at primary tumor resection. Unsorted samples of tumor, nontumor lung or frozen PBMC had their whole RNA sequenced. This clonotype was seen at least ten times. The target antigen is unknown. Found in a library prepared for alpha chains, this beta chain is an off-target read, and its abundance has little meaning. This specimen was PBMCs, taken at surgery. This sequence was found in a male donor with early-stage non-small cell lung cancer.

The CDR3: CAISEGQPTNEKLFF. CDR3 sequence (DNA): TGTGCCATCAGTGAGGGTCAGCCAACTAATGAAAAACTGTTTTTT. This chain uses TRBV10-3 with TRBJ1-4; D uncertain. Germline loops: CDR1 ENHRY, CDR2 SYGVKD. The CDR3 runs to 15 residues. V was pared by 2 bases and J by 0 bases, with 7 bases between.